This TCR beta chain was recovered during a study of T cell responses to AZD1222 COVID-19 vaccine. Study-wide results and limits: Just 5 to 7 AZD1222 recipients tested seropositive at baseline. Clonal diversity may have been underestimated, and the donors were mostly white British, with more females than males. Reports indicate that nearly half of spike-specific TCRs are directed at unmutated variant regions.

Generated by immunoSEQ multiplex PCR, the TCRdb table keeps only in-frame clones and is missing some. The table has approximately 42,000 clones, roughly 88% seen once; the top ten hold around 25%. Second doses were pooled across both intervals (about 4 or about 12 weeks). V lost 3 bases and J lost 7, with 16 bases in between. The CDR3 length is 15 residues. Germline lookup yields CDR1 MNHEY and CDR2 SMNVEV (reference sequence). As concerns this clone: Its antigen remains unidentified.

This clonotype was obtained from an adult who received the AZD1222 COVID-19 vaccine. The chain is built from TRBV27 and TRBJ2-1; D may match TRBD1 or TRBD2 (6 bases each). Source: peripheral blood, taken 28 days after the second AZD1222 dose. CDR3 region: CASSFKGGIVNEQFF. The CDR3 bases are TGTGCCAGCAGTTTCAAGGGGGGAATCGTTAATGAGCAGTTCTTC.